This T cell receptor beta chain comes out of a study of cytomegalovirus exposure and HLA in healthy donors. Findings and limits, study-wide: Cytomegalovirus-associated status was assigned to some 180 TCR beta chains.

The PCR was carried out with 60 Vbeta primers and 13 Jbeta primers. Generated by immunoSEQ multiplex PCR, the TCRdb table keeps only in-frame clones and is missing some. This sample yields some 140,000 clones, of which about 68% are seen a single time; under 2% belongs to the top ten. Per germline, CDR1 SGHDN and CDR2 FVKESK. V was cut by 0 bases and J by 7 bases, with 13 bases left in between. This CDR3 spans 15 amino acids. With regard to this clone: Antigen unknown.

The clonotype originates from a human donor in good health. The V gene is TRBV14, the J gene TRBJ1-5, with D possibly matching TRBD1 (5 bases). The sample consisted of PBMCs. CDR3: CASSQDPGNMQPQHF. The DNA of the CDR3 is TGTGCCAGCAGCCAAGATCCAGGGAACATGCAGCCCCAGCATTTT.